The 22 T cell receptor beta chains reported below all come from one sample, sequenced in a study of T cells after yellow fever vaccination. TCRdb redid the calling of the 5' RACE reads with MiXCR, one entry per CDR3 protein. The sample gives 550,000 or so distinct CDR3 sequences, about 19% of which show up once; 14% is in the top ten. Material: PBMCs, obtained 15 days after the yellow fever booster vaccination. The receptors were gathered from a man aged 30 to 45 who received the YFV17D yellow fever vaccine.

This clonotype occurred many times. The chain combines TRBV12-3 or TRBV12-4 with TRBJ2-2; D unresolved. CDR3 length: 13 residues. V gave up 7 bases and J gave up 3 bases, with 9 bases separating them. The CDR3 nucleotides are TGTGCCAGCATCCCGGGTGACACCGGGGAGCTGTTTTTT. It translates to CASIPGDTGELFF.

This clonotype turned up a few times. CDR3 residues: CASSLETGYTEAFF. DNA for the CDR3: TGTGCCAGCAGCTTAGAGACCGGGTACACTGAAGCTTTCTTT. This chain connects TRBV7-9 to TRBJ1-1; D gene ambiguous. The germline CDR1 and CDR2 sequences are SEHNR and FQNEAQ (reference sequence). V shed 1 base and J shed 3 bases, with 9 bases lying between them. The CDR3 is 14 amino acids.

The chain combines TRBV5-1 with TRBJ2-7, with 12 positions matching TRBD2. Per the germline V gene, CDR1 is SGHRS and CDR2 is YFSETQ. The CDR3 length is 14 residues. With 5 bases clipped from V and 5 bases from J, the junction kept 5 bases outside the gene matches. The CDR3 region has the DNA TGCGCCAGCAGGCGGACTAGCGGGAACAACGAGCAGTACTTC. Translation gives CASRRTSGNNEQYF.

The CDR3 nucleotides read TGTGCCATCAATCCCGGACTAGCGGAAACCTACGAGCAGTACTTC. Translated, it gives CAINPGLAETYEQYF. The genes are TRBV10-3 and TRBJ2-7; 10 positions match TRBD2. Germline V CDR1 and CDR2: ENHRY, SYGVKD. The trim removed 7 bases at V and 2 bases at J, leaving 8 bases unmatched. The CDR3 is 15 amino acids.

This clonotype was recorded a few times. V usage is TRBV10-1 and J usage is TRBJ2-5, with D possibly matching TRBD2 (6 bases). Germline V gene lookup returns CDR1 WNHNN and CDR2 SYGVQD (reference sequence). The germline V and J ends were trimmed by 6 bases and 3 bases, with 11 bases remaining between them. CDR3 length: 13 residues. The CDR3 nucleotides read TGCGCCAGCAGCCGGGACTCGAAAGAGACCCAGTACTTC. It translates to CASSRDSKETQYF.

There are a few counts of this clonotype. The rearrangement uses TRBV20-1 and TRBJ1-4; maybe TRBD1 (5 bases). This CDR3 region has 14 residues. The germline gives CDR1 DFQATT, CDR2 SNEGSKA (reference sequence). Trimming left V 6 bases short and J 5 bases short, with 16 bases between. This CDR3 reads CSAFPAGGNEKLFF. CDR3 bases: TGCAGTGCCTTCCCGGCGGGGGGGAATGAAAAACTGTTTTTT.

This clonotype has only a few counts. This chain links TRBV5-1 with TRBJ2-7; TRBD2 might be the D (5 bases). In germline, CDR1 is SGHRS, CDR2 YFSETQ. The CDR3 length is 12 residues. V lost 5 bases and J lost 4, with 10 bases in between. The DNA for the CDR3 is TGCGCCAGCAGAGGGAGTGGGTACGAGCAGTACTTC. Translated, it gives CASRGSGYEQYF.

The V call is TRBV10-3, the J call TRBJ2-7, with D perhaps matching TRBD1 (5 bases). There are 13 residues in the CDR3. Germline-derived CDR1 and CDR2 are ENHRY and SYGVKD. V lost 4 bases, J lost 4 bases, and 11 bases lay in between. In DNA form, the CDR3 reads TGTGCCATCAGTGGGGGCAGAAGTTACGAGCAGTACTTC. As protein: CAISGGRSYEQYF.

The chain has TRBV15 and TRBJ2-3; possibly TRBD2 for D (5 bases). This CDR3 spans 14 amino acids. The germline V and J ends were trimmed by 0 bases and 6 bases, with 10 bases remaining between them. Per germline, CDR1 LNHNV and CDR2 YYDKDF (reference sequence). The CDR3 region is CATSRDLRGDTQYF. In DNA, the CDR3 is TGTGCCACCAGCAGAGACCTCCGAGGGGATACGCAGTATTTT.

The chain has TRBV11-2 and TRBJ2-1, with TRBD1 as a possible D gene (5 bases). This CDR3 region has 15 residues. Between the trimmed V and J ends, which lost 6 bases and 1 base, there was a span of 13 bases. From germline, CDR1 is SGHAT and CDR2 FQNNGV. The DNA for the CDR3 is TGTGCCAGCAGTCCACAGGTGGGGTCCTACAATGAGCAGTTCTTC. Protein: CASSPQVGSYNEQFF.

The table lists this clonotype with a few counts. The chain uses TRBV4-2 and TRBJ2-5; 13 bases are shared with TRBD2. The junction had 10 bases not matched to a gene; V was cut back by 4 bases and J by 5 bases. CDR1 and CDR2 (germline): LGHNA, YNFKEQ. This CDR3 is 17 amino acids long. The CDR3 protein is CASSLEPATSGGETQYF. CDR3 in DNA: TGTGCCAGCAGCCTCGAACCGGCGACTAGCGGGGGGGAGACCCAGTACTTC.

Only a few counts were recorded for this clonotype. The chain recombines TRBV5-1 with TRBJ2-5; no reliable D call. CDR3 size: 12 residues. The V gene lost 6 bases and the J gene lost 2 bases, with 8 bases spanning the gap. Per germline, CDR1 SGHRS and CDR2 YFSETQ. CDR3 sequence reads: CASTLTQETQYF. The CDR3 nucleotides read TGCGCCAGCACCCTGACTCAAGAGACCCAGTACTTC. Filled out from reference TRBV5-1 and TRBJ2-5, the complete variable domain reads KAGVTQTPRYLIKTRGQQVTLSCSPISGHRSVSWYQQTPGQGLQFLFEYFSETQRNKGNFPGRFSGRQFSNSRSEMNVSTLELGDSALYLCASTLTQETQYFGPGTRLLVL.

In the case of this clonotype: Mismatch with germline at one junction end may stem from a read error. The chain carries TRBV7-7 and TRBJ2-7, with 8 positions matching TRBD1. The CDR3 has 15 residues. Germline assignment: CDR1 SSHAT and CDR2 FNYEAQ (reference sequence). The chain's CDR3 is CASSPRDRRDYEQYF. The DNA for the CDR3 is TGTGCTAGCAGCCCGAGGGACAGGAGGGACTACGAGCAGTACTTC.

The J gene is TRBJ2-7, the V gene TRBV7-2; 11 bases map to TRBD2. CDR1 is SGHTA and CDR2 is FQGNSA in the germline V gene. The CDR3 has 16 amino acids. V trimming: 1 base; J trimming: 1 base; junction bases outside the gene matches: 3. CDR3 DNA: TGTGCCAGCAGCTTAGAAGGGACTAGCGGATCCTACGAGCAGTACTTC. Translated, it gives CASSLEGTSGSYEQYF.

This clonotype was seen at least ten times. The V and J genes are TRBV5-1 and TRBJ2-7, with a possible D match to TRBD2 (6 bases). V was clipped by 7 bases and J by 0 bases, with 11 bases between them. The CDR3 contains 13 residues. Germline lookup yields CDR1 SGHRS and CDR2 YFSETQ. The CDR3 spells CASRGDSSYEQYF. In nucleotides, the CDR3 is TGCGCCAGCCGCGGGGATAGCTCCTACGAGCAGTACTTC.

V usage is TRBV12-3 or TRBV12-4 and J usage is TRBJ1-1; 8 nucleotides agree with TRBD1. Losses at the gene ends were 5 bases for V and 1 base for J; bases not matched to a gene: 9. This CDR3 has 16 residues. The DNA of the CDR3 is TGTGCCAGCAGTCCCGTCCCGGGACAGGAGAACACTGAAGCTTTCTTT. It translates to CASSPVPGQENTEAFF.

This clonotype showed up just a few times. The chain has TRBV12-3 or TRBV12-4 and TRBJ2-4; TRBD2 agrees at 15 bases. CDR3 size: 17 residues. The V segment lost 7 bases and the J segment 6 bases; nucleotides outside the gene matches: 10. CDR3 in amino acids: CASTGGLAGGPRNIQYF. CDR3 nucleotide sequence: TGTGCCAGCACCGGAGGACTAGCGGGAGGGCCGAGAAACATTCAGTACTTC.

The J gene is TRBJ2-1, the V gene TRBV29-1, with 10 bases matching TRBD2. The ends lost 4 bases at V and 4 bases at J; junction bases unmatched: 4. Germline CDR1 is SQVTM and CDR2 is ANQGSEA. The CDR3 totals 14 residues. The CDR3: CSVVLAGVYNEQFF. The CDR3 DNA sequence: TGCAGCGTTGTCCTAGCGGGAGTGTACAATGAGCAGTTCTTC.

V usage is TRBV18 and J usage is TRBJ2-7, with D possibly being TRBD1 (5 bases). Germline V gene sequence: CDR1 KGHSH, CDR2 LQKENI. CDR3 length: 14 residues. Trimming removed 3 bases from V and 4 bases from J, with 13 bases in between. CDR3 DNA: TGTGCCAGCTCACCCAGGGATTTAACGTACGAGCAGTACTTC. Its protein product is CASSPRDLTYEQYF.

The chain uses TRBV18 and TRBJ2-3; 7 nucleotides match TRBD2. CDR3 length equals 16 residues. The germline V gene encodes CDR1 KGHSH and CDR2 LQKENI. The J segment lost 7 bases and the V segment lost 8 bases, leaving 18 bases of the junction unmatched. The CDR3 coding sequence is TGTGCCAGCCCCCGGCGGTTAGCCGGGAGGATGAATACGCAGTATTTT. Translation: CASPRRLAGRMNTQYF.

In DNA, the CDR3 is TGTGCCTGGAGTCGGGACACAGATACGCAGTATTTT. Its protein is CAWSRDTDTQYF. The chain uses TRBV30 and TRBJ2-3; a possible D gene is TRBD2 (5 bases). This CDR3 contains 12 residues. Trimming pared 2 bases from V and 2 bases from J, leaving 5 bases between. The germline V gene has CDR1 GTSNPN and CDR2 SVGIG (reference sequence).

V usage is TRBV2 and J usage is TRBJ1-5, with D perhaps TRBD1 (5 bases). V was clipped by 4 bases and J by 3 bases, with 13 bases between them. The CDR3 is 15 residues long. Germline loops: CDR1 SNHLY, CDR2 FYNNEI. CDR3 sequence: CASSAVTANNQPQHF. CDR3 DNA: TGTGCCAGCAGTGCTGTGACAGCGAACAATCAGCCCCAGCATTTT.